This entry lists 31 T cell receptor beta chains sequenced from one sample in a study of blood T cell repertoires in COVID-19. Assay used: immunoSEQ multiplex PCR; TCRdb lists only in-frame clones, some missing. The repertoire consists of 200,000 to 250,000 clones, with 70% to 85% occurring once and the leading ten covering roughly 3.5%. Sequenced material: PBMCs or T cells enriched from blood (not recorded which). The receptors derive from a woman aged 60-75 years who had recovered from COVID-19.

The CDR3 DNA is TGTGCCAGCAGCTTAGGGCCAGGGGCCAATCAGCCCCAGCATTTT. Translated: CASSLGPGANQPQHF. The V gene is TRBV7-2, the J gene TRBJ1-5; a weak D match, TRBD1 (6 bases). V lost 1 base and J 3 bases, leaving 10 bases between the germline ends. Germline values: CDR1 SGHTA, CDR2 FQGNSA. The length of the CDR3 is 15 residues.

The chain carries TRBV12-3 or TRBV12-4 and TRBJ1-2; 7 bases are shared with TRBD1. Losses at the gene ends were 0 bases for V and 8 bases for J; bases not matched to a gene: 3. This CDR3 comprises 13 residues. CDR3 sequence (DNA): TGTGCCAGCAGTTTAGCGAAAGGGGGCGGCTACACCTTC. Its protein product is CASSLAKGGGYTF.

This rearrangement joins TRBV6-2 or TRBV6-3 to TRBJ1-6; unclear D gene. The germline V gene encodes CDR1 MNHEY and CDR2 SVGEGT. The CDR3 contains 12 residues. V was pared by 4 bases and J by 9 bases, with 7 bases between. CDR3 residues: CASSFFGSPLHF. The CDR3 coding sequence is TGTGCCAGCAGTTTTTTCGGTTCACCCCTCCACTTT.

The V call is TRBV15, the J call TRBJ2-5, with 7 positions matching TRBD2. CDR1 and CDR2 (germline): LNHNV, YYDKDF (reference sequence). The CDR3 has 17 residues. The V and J ends lost 0 bases and 6 bases, in that order; junction bases with no gene match: 13. The DNA of the CDR3 is TGTGCCACCAGCAGAGATACCCCGGGGGGTGCCCGTAAGACCCAGTACTTC. It specifies CATSRDTPGGARKTQYF.

V usage is TRBV13 and J usage is TRBJ1-3; a possible D gene is TRBD1 (6 bases). Germline CDR1 reads PRHDT; CDR2 reads FYEKMQ (reference sequence). This CDR3 region has 18 residues. V gave up 5 bases and J gave up 0 bases, with 20 bases separating them. For the CDR3, the DNA is TGTGCCAGCAGCGGCTCCGGGACATCCTGGCTCTCTGGAAACACCATATATTTT. As protein: CASSGSGTSWLSGNTIYF.

The CDR3 loop is CASSLVMSPYEQYF. DNA for the CDR3: TGTGCCAGCAGCTTAGTTATGTCCCCCTACGAGCAGTACTTC. The rearrangement joins TRBV7-9 to TRBJ2-7; D unclear. CDR3 length: 14 amino acids. V gave up 1 base and J gave up 2 bases, with 9 bases separating them. Germline V CDR1 and CDR2: SEHNR, FQNEAQ (reference sequence).

The V call is TRBV6-1, the J call TRBJ1-2, with D perhaps TRBD1 (5 bases). The V end lost 2 bases, the J end lost 4 bases, and 14 bases lay between the germline ends. Germline V gene lookup returns CDR1 MNHNS and CDR2 SASEGT. The CDR3 runs to 15 residues. DNA for the CDR3: TGTGCCAGCAGTGAATTGCCAGGAAGGGGCTATGGCTACACCTTC. Its protein is CASSELPGRGYGYTF.

The chain combines TRBV11-2 with TRBJ2-3; D is unresolved. Germline V lookup: CDR1 SGHAT, CDR2 FQNNGV. The length of the CDR3 is 13 residues. Trimming removed 5 bases at V and 6 bases at J, with 12 bases between. The CDR3 DNA reads as TGTGCCAGCAGCCGCTCACGCCGGGATACGCAGTATTTT. It yields the protein CASSRSRRDTQYF.

The chain combines TRBV12-5 with TRBJ2-1, with D tentatively TRBD2 (5 bases). V was cut by 1 base and J by 4 bases, with 8 bases left in between. Germline V lookup: CDR1 LGHNT, CDR2 FRNRAP. The CDR3 consists of 14 residues. CDR3 bases: TGTGCTAGTGGTTTGGGAGAGGGTTACAATGAGCAGTTCTTC. The encoded protein is CASGLGEGYNEQFF.

The chain is built from TRBV11-2 and TRBJ2-3; perhaps TRBD2 as D (5 bases). The V end lost 5 bases, the J end lost 8 bases, and 11 bases lay between the germline ends. Germline V lookup: CDR1 SGHAT, CDR2 FQNNGV. The CDR3 extends over 12 amino acids. The CDR3 DNA follows: TGTGCCAGCAGCCCGGATCGGGGTACGCAGTATTTT. It yields the protein CASSPDRGTQYF.

This clone appeared a single time. The rearrangement uses TRBV6-5 and TRBJ2-7, with D possibly matching TRBD1 (6 bases). Trimming took off 7 bases at V and 0 bases at J, with 13 bases between the two ends. Per the germline V gene, CDR1 is MNHEY and CDR2 is SVGAGI. There are 14 residues in the CDR3. The CDR3, as DNA: TGTGCCAGCACCCGGACAGCCTACTCCTACGAGCAGTACTTC. Protein product: CASTRTAYSYEQYF.

This clone appeared once. This chain links TRBV7-2 with TRBJ2-7; TRBD2 is a possible D gene (7 bases). V lost 7 bases to trimming and J lost 2 bases, with 12 bases between them. Germline assignment: CDR1 SGHTA and CDR2 FQGNSA. This CDR3 region has 13 residues. CDR3 sequence reads: CASTRGATYEQYF. The CDR3 DNA reads TGTGCCAGCACCCGGGGGGCTACCTACGAGCAGTACTTC.

The chain combines TRBV9 with TRBJ2-1; TRBD2 agrees at 13 bases. Unmatched junction bases numbered 1, after V lost 3 bases and J lost 4 bases. This CDR3 comprises 15 residues. Germline CDR1 reads SGDLS; CDR2 reads YYNGEE. The CDR3 protein is CASSGGLAGYNEQFF. The DNA for the CDR3 is TGTGCCAGCAGCGGGGGACTAGCGGGGTACAATGAGCAGTTCTTC.

This chain connects TRBV6-5 to TRBJ2-7, with D maybe TRBD1 (6 bases). Germline V gene sequence: CDR1 MNHEY, CDR2 SVGAGI. The CDR3 spans 15 residues. The V and J ends lost 4 bases and 3 bases respectively, with 16 bases between them. In nucleotides, the CDR3 is TGTGCCAGCAGTTTCTACAGGGTGGGGTACTACGAGCAGTACTTC. Translating it yields CASSFYRVGYYEQYF.

Of note for this clone: This sample also contains other DNA sequences that code for the same CDR3. This chain joins TRBV19 and TRBJ2-7; TRBD1 might be the D (6 bases). V was shortened by 3 bases and J by 4 bases, with 10 bases between the two germline ends. This CDR3 spans 13 amino acids. Germline CDR1 reads LNHDA; CDR2 reads SQIVND (reference sequence). CDR3 in DNA: TGTGCCAGTAGTATTGGGCAGGGGTACGAGCAGTACTTC. Its protein is CASSIGQGYEQYF.

The chain uses TRBV3-1 (or the pseudogene TRBV3-2) and TRBJ2-7, with 9 nucleotides matching TRBD1. Germline V gene sequence: CDR1 LGHDT, CDR2 YNNKEL (reference sequence). This CDR3 comprises 14 residues. With 5 bases clipped from V and 4 bases from J, the junction kept 6 bases outside the gene matches. In DNA, the CDR3 is TGTGCCAGCAGCAAGGACAGGGGCAGATACGAGCAGTACTTC. Its translation: CASSKDRGRYEQYF.

About this clone itself: Because it lacks the conserved phenylalanine or tryptophan at the end, this CDR3 is likely a read error. The DNA is omitted, as the CDR3 cannot be located on it reliably, and the CDR3 follows TCRdb's listing. The V gene is TRBV18, the J gene TRBJ1-6. Germline CDR1 is KGHSH and CDR2 is LQKENI. The CDR3 region is 16 residues in length, termini included. This CDR3 reads CASSPRGVGLEFTPPL.

This chain joins TRBV19 and TRBJ2-1; 10 bases match TRBD1. The germline CDR1 and CDR2 sequences are LNHDA and SQIVND (reference sequence). The CDR3 is 15 residues long. V dropped 3 bases and J dropped 8; count of bases not matched to a gene: 7. Written as DNA, the CDR3 is TGTGCCAGTAGTATCGGGACAGGGGCCGCGGATGAGCAGTTCTTC. This gives the protein CASSIGTGAADEQFF.

This clone was seen only a few times. The chain carries TRBV5-4 and TRBJ1-4, with D perhaps matching TRBD1 (5 bases). Trimming pared 0 bases from V and 0 bases from J, leaving 6 bases between. The CDR3 is 15 amino acids. Per the germline V gene, CDR1 is SGHNT and CDR2 is YYREEE (reference sequence). The DNA of the CDR3 is TGTGCCAGCAGCTTGGGGGGGGCAACTAATGAAAAACTGTTTTTT. This codes for CASSLGGATNEKLFF.

This clone occurred once. CDR3 bases: TGTGCCAGCTCATTGGACAGGGGGCCCGATGGCTACACCTTC. Translating gives CASSLDRGPDGYTF. The chain combines TRBV18 with TRBJ1-2; 11 nucleotides line up with TRBD1. The length of the CDR3 is 14 residues. The V and J ends lost 5 bases and 6 bases, in that order; junction bases with no gene match: 5. Germline V CDR1 and CDR2: KGHSH, LQKENI.

This sequence joins TRBV27 and TRBJ1-1, with TRBD1 as a possible D gene (5 bases). The CDR3 sequence is 14 residues long. In germline, CDR1 is MNHEY, CDR2 SMNVEV (reference sequence). V was shortened by 6 bases and J by 0 bases, with 11 bases between the two germline ends. The DNA of the CDR3 is TGTGCCAGCAGGGGGCAGCACTTGAACACTGAAGCTTTCTTT. Amino acid sequence: CASRGQHLNTEAFF.

This CDR3 reads CASSQEPHRGEGGYGYTF. CDR3 nucleotides: TGCGCCAGCAGCCAAGAGCCGCACAGGGGAGAAGGAGGCTATGGCTACACCTTC. The chain uses TRBV4-3 and TRBJ1-2; 7 bases map to TRBD1. The V and J ends lost 0 bases and 4 bases, in that order; junction bases with no gene match: 14. CDR1 and CDR2 (germline): LGHNA, YSLEER. The CDR3 is 18 amino acids.

The rearrangement links TRBV6-5 to TRBJ1-2, with a weak D call TRBD1 (6 bases). V lost 4 bases and J lost 5, with 17 bases in between. Germline loops: CDR1 MNHEY, CDR2 SVGAGI. This CDR3 comprises 15 residues. CDR3 in amino acids: CASSSATGSMYGYTF. The CDR3 region has the DNA TGTGCCAGCAGTTCCGCTACAGGGAGTATGTATGGCTACACCTTC.

The table lists this clone with a count of one. This chain uses TRBV5-1 with TRBJ1-3; no firm D call. Germline V gene sequence: CDR1 SGHRS, CDR2 YFSETQ. V lost 5 bases, J lost 0 bases, and 15 bases lay in between. CDR3 length: 16 amino acids. CDR3 in amino acids: CASRHSPTSSGNTIYF. The CDR3 region has the DNA TGCGCCAGCAGGCACTCTCCCACGAGCTCTGGAAACACCATATATTTT.

The chain combines TRBV5-5 with TRBJ2-3, with TRBD1 identical over 8 bases. The J segment lost 6 bases and the V segment lost 3 bases, leaving 6 bases of the junction unmatched. The CDR3 length is 14 residues. CDR1 is SGHKS, CDR2 YYEKEE, per germline (reference sequence). The CDR3 DNA sequence: TGTGCCAGCAGCTCCCGGACAGGGTCTGATACGCAGTATTTT. Translated: CASSSRTGSDTQYF.

The chain couples TRBV19 to TRBJ1-2; D is unclear. Between the trimmed V and J ends, which lost 0 bases and 4 bases, there was a span of 9 bases. Germline V lookup: CDR1 LNHDA, CDR2 SQIVND (reference sequence). The CDR3 length is 14 residues. The CDR3 nucleotides are TGTGCCAGTAGTATAGAGAGGCCTCCCTATGGCTACACCTTC. Its translation is CASSIERPPYGYTF. Together with reference TRBV19 and TRBJ1-2, the CDR3 gives the full variable domain: DGGITQSPKYLFRKEGQNVTLSCEQNLNHDAMYWYRQDPGQGLRLIYYSQIVNDFQKGDIAEGYSVSREKKESFPLTVTSAQKNPTAFYLCASSIERPPYGYTFGSGTRLTVV.

This rearrangement joins TRBV18 to TRBJ1-1; 9 bases fit TRBD1. This CDR3 spans 15 amino acids. Germline assignment: CDR1 KGHSH and CDR2 LQKENI. The junction had 7 bases not matched to a gene; V was cut back by 0 bases and J by 8 bases. The CDR3 loop reads CASSPPSLTGGEAFF. CDR3 coding DNA: TGTGCCAGCTCACCACCCTCACTAACAGGGGGCGAAGCTTTCTTT.

The chain joins TRBV6-5 to TRBJ1-2, with D possibly matching TRBD1 (5 bases). The CDR3 sequence is 14 residues long. Trimming took 6 bases from V and 4 from J, leaving 15 bases between them. Germline CDR1 MNHEY, CDR2 SVGAGI. In DNA, the CDR3 is TGTGCCAGCAGGGGAGGGGCGGATGCCTATGGCTACACCTTC. It is translated as CASRGGADAYGYTF.

The rearrangement links TRBV7-7 to TRBJ2-1; the D gene is possibly TRBD1 (6 bases). Trimming took off 0 bases at V and 5 bases at J, with 8 bases between the two ends. Germline V lookup: CDR1 SSHAT, CDR2 FNYEAQ (reference sequence). This CDR3 region has 14 residues. In DNA, the CDR3 is TGTGCCAGCAGCTTAGCGGGGGCCCACAATGAGCAGTTCTTC. It translates to CASSLAGAHNEQFF.

For the CDR3, the DNA is TGTGCCAGCAGCTTAGAAACGGGTAGCTCCTACGAGCAGTACTTC. It specifies CASSLETGSSYEQYF. The chain uses TRBV7-8 and TRBJ2-7; D remains unclear. The CDR3 is made up of 15 amino acids. Germline assignment: CDR1 SGHVS and CDR2 FQNEAQ. The ends were cut back, 1 base at V and 0 bases at J, with 10 bases in the middle.

J is TRBJ1-1 and V is TRBV3-1 (or the pseudogene TRBV3-2); D gene uncertain. The germline V gene has CDR1 LGHDT and CDR2 YNNKEL (reference sequence). Between the trimmed V and J ends, which lost 4 bases and 1 base, there was a span of 16 bases. The CDR3 has 16 amino acids. The chain's CDR3 is CASSPFLGLANTEAFF. DNA of the CDR3: TGTGCCAGCAGCCCTTTCCTCGGACTGGCGAACACTGAAGCTTTCTTT.